Sequencing of this T cell receptor beta chain was carried out in a study of T-cell reconstitution after alpha-beta-depleted transplantation in children (dated by TCRdb to the mid-2010s). The study in broad terms: T-cell immune reconstitution after TCRalphabeta/CD19-depleted allogeneic hematopoietic cell transplantation in children was quantitatively tracked in the study by means of TCR repertoire profiling. On the study overall, not on this receptor specifically: About two months after transplant, the apparently early recovery of alphabetaT-cell counts reportedly depended on just several hundred clones that had expanded rapidly and came from non-depleted graft cells. Over the following months the frequencies of hyperexpanded clones went down, and after one year T-cell counts and TCRbeta diversity were mostly credited to newly produced T cells. In some patients, high TCRbeta diversity at day 60 was attributed to recipient T cells and intrathymic progenitors that had survived conditioning.

The meaning of the sample's treatment or condition label: allogeneic hematopoietic cell transplantation with graft depleted of TCRalphabeta T cells and CD19 B cells. TCRalphabeta/CD19-depleted allogeneic hematopoietic cell grafts were given to the transplant recipients, all of whom were children. This clonotype appeared a few times. It has no known antigen specificity. No much larger clone is present one base from it, and per-base qualities are unavailable. The receptor library was made with PCR. The sequencing machine was an Illumina HiSeq 2500. To normalize quantification of the TCRbeta repertoire, the TCR libraries were built with molecular barcoding that relied on unique molecular identifiers. TCRdb trimmed the raw reads at Q25, called clones with MiXCR and kept productive beta chains. Every CDR3 protein is listed once, alongside the most common genes and DNA of its rows. Present in this sample are about 290,000 distinct CDR3 sequences, 6.5% to 9% of which were seen just once. The ten largest clones capture approximately 8.2% of the sample.

The CDR3 runs 17 residues from the cysteine to the phenylalanine. CDR3 DNA is the only sequence kept; it has 51 bases, read in frame from the first base. CDR1 and CDR2 are drawn from the germline V gene: MGHRA, YSYEKL. Relative to germline, V is 2 bases shorter and J is 6 bases shorter, with 20 bases between their ends. The receptor chain draws on TRBV4-1 and TRBJ2-1, with the D gene tentatively TRBD1 or TRBD2, based on 6 matching bases in each. This specimen consisted of peripheral blood, obtained 360 days after TCRalphabeta/CD19-depleted stem cell transplant. The TCR originated in a female patient between 2 and 15 years old who had a stem cell transplant for Fanconi anemia, so the T cells may come from the graft donor. The nucleotides are TGCGCCAGCAGCCAATCCGGGGCAGGGGTAGCGGCCAATGAGCAGTTCTTC. It specifies CASSQSGAGVAANEQFF.